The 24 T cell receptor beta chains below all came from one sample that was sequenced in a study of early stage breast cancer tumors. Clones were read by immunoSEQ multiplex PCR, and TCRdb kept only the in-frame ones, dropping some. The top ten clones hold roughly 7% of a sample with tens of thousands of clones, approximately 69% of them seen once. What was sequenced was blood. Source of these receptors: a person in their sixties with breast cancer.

The CDR3 nucleotides are TGTGCCAGCAGTTTACTGGGGACAGGGCGTAACACCGGGGAGCTGTTTTTT. Its translation is CASSLLGTGRNTGELFF. The chain joins TRBV27 to TRBJ2-2, with 9 bases fitting TRBD1. The ends lost 2 bases at V and 2 bases at J; junction bases unmatched: 6. CDR3 size: 17 residues. CDR1 and CDR2 from the germline V gene are MNHEY and SMNVEV (reference sequence).

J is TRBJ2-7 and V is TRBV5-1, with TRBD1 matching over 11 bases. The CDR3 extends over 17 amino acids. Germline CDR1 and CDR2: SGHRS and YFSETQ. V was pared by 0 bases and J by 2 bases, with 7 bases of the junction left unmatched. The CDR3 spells CASSLGTGGRATYEQYF. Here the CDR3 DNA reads TGCGCCAGCAGCTTGGGGACAGGGGGCCGTGCGACCTACGAGCAGTACTTC. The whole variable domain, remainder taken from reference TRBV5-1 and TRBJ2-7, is KAGVTQTPRYLIKTRGQQVTLSCSPISGHRSVSWYQQTPGQGLQFLFEYFSETQRNKGNFPGRFSGRQFSNSRSEMNVSTLELGDSALYLCASSLGTGGRATYEQYFGPGTRLTVT.

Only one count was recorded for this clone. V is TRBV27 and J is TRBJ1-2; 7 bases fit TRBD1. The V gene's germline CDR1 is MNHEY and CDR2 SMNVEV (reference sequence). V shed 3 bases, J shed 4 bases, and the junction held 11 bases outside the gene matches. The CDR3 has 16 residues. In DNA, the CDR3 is TGTGCCAGCAGTTTTGGTTTTACAGGGGACCCCTATGGCTACACCTTC. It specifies CASSFGFTGDPYGYTF.

CDR3 sequence: CATSRGIWTGEGTEAFF. In DNA form, the CDR3 reads TGTGCCACCAGCCGGGGTATCTGGACAGGGGAAGGCACTGAAGCTTTCTTT. The rearrangement uses TRBV15 and TRBJ1-1, with 9 bases that match TRBD1. The CDR3 loop spans 17 amino acids. The junction had 14 bases not matched to a gene; V was cut back by 5 bases and J by 4 bases. CDR1 is LNHNV, CDR2 YYDKDF, per germline (reference sequence).

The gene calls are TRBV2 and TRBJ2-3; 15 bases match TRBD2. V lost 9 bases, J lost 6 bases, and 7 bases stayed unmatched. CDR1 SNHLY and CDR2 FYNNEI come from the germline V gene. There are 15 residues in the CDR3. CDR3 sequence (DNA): TGTGCCAGGGGGACTAGCGGGGGGCCCCTGGATACGCAGTATTTT. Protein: CARGTSGGPLDTQYF.

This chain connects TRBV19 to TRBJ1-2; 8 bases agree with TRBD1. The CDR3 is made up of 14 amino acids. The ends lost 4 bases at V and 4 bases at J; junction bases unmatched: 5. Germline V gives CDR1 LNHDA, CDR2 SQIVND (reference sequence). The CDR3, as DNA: TGTGCCAGTAGTACCCTACAGGGGGGCTATGGCTACACCTTC. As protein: CASSTLQGGYGYTF. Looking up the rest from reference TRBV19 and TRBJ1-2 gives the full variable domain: DGGITQSPKYLFRKEGQNVTLSCEQNLNHDAMYWYRQDPGQGLRLIYYSQIVNDFQKGDIAEGYSVSREKKESFPLTVTSAQKNPTAFYLCASSTLQGGYGYTFGSGTRLTVV.

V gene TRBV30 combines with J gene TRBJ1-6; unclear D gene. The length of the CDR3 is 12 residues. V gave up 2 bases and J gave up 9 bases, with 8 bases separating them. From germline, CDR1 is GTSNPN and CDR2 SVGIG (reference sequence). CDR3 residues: CAWSPGLSPLHF. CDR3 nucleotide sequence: TGTGCCTGGAGTCCTGGACTTTCACCCCTCCACTTT.

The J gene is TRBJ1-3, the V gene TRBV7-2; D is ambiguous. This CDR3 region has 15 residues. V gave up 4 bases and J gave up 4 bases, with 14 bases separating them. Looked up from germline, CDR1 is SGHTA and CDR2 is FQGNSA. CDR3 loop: CASSSSGVIGNTIYF. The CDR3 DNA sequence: TGTGCCAGCAGCTCTTCCGGGGTGATCGGAAACACCATATATTTT.

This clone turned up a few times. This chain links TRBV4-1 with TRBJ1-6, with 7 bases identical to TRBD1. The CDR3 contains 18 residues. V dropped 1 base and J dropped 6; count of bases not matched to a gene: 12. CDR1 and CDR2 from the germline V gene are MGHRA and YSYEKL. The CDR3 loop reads CASSQGLQAQGPNSPLHF. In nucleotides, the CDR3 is TGCGCCAGCAGCCAAGGTTTGCAAGCACAGGGGCCTAATTCACCCCTCCACTTT.

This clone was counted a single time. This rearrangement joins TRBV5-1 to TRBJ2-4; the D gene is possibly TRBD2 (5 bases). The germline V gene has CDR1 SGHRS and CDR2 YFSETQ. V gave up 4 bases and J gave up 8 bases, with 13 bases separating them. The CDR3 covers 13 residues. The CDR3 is CASSRYAEDIQYF. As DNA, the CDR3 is TGCGCCAGCAGCAGGTACGCGGAGGACATTCAGTACTTC.

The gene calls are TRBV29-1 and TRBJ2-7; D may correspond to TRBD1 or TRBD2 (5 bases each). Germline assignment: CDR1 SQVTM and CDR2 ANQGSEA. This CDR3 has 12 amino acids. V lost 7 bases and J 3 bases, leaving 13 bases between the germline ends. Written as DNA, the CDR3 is TGCAGCGCCGGGACCCCAAACTACGAGCAGTACTTC. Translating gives CSAGTPNYEQYF.

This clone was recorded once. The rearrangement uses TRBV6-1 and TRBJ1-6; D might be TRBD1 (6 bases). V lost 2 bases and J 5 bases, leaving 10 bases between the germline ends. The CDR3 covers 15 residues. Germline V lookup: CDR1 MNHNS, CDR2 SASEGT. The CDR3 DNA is TGTGCCAGCAGTGAAAGGACAGCTGATAATTCACCCCTCCACTTT. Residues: CASSERTADNSPLHF.

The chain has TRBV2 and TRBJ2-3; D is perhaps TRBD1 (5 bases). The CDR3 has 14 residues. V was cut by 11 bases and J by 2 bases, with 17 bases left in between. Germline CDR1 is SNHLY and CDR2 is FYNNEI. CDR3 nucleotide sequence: TGTGCCTCGGGCAGGGATTGGGCCACAGATACGCAGTATTTT. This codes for CASGRDWATDTQYF.

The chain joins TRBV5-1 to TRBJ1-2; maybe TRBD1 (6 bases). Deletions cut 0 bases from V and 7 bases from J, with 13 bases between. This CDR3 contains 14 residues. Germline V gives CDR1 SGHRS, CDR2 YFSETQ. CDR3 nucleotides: TGCGCCAGCAGCTTGGTTGCAGGGGCGGCTGGCTACACCTTC. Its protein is CASSLVAGAAGYTF.

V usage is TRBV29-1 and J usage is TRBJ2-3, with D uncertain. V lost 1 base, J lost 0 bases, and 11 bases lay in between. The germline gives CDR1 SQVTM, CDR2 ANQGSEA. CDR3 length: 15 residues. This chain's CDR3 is CSVEGGIHSTDTQYF. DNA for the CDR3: TGCAGCGTTGAAGGGGGAATTCATAGCACAGATACGCAGTATTTT.

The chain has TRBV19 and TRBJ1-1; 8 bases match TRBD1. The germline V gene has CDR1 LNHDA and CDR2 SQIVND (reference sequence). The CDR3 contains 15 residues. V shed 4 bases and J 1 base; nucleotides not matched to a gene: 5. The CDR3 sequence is CASSKQGARNTEAFF. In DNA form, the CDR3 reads TGTGCCAGTAGTAAGCAGGGGGCTCGGAACACTGAAGCTTTCTTT.

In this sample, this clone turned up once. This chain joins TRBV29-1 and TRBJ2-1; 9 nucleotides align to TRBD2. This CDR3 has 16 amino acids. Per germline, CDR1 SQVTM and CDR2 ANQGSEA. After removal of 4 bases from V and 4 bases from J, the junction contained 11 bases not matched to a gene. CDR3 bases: TGCAGCGTTGCGCCTAGCGGGATTTCTAATTACAATGAGCAGTTCTTC. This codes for CSVAPSGISNYNEQFF.

The CDR3 region has the DNA TGCGCCAGCAAACCGGGACTAGCGGGGGGGCCAAATGAGCAGTTCTTC. Amino acid sequence: CASKPGLAGGPNEQFF. The chain employs TRBV5-1 and TRBJ2-1; 16 nucleotides align to TRBD2. The J segment lost 7 bases and the V segment lost 6 bases, leaving 7 bases of the junction unmatched. Germline V gives CDR1 SGHRS, CDR2 YFSETQ. The CDR3 is 16 residues long.

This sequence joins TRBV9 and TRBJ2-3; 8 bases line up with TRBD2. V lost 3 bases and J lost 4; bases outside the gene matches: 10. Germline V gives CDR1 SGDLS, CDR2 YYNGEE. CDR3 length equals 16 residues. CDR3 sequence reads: CASSGYSGTSADTQYF. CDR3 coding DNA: TGTGCCAGCAGCGGTTATAGCGGGACCAGCGCAGATACGCAGTATTTT.

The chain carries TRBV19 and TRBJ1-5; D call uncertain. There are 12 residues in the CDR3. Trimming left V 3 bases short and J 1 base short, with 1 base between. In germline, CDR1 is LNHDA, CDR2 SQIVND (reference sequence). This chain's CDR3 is CASSISNQPQHF. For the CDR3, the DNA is TGTGCCAGTAGTATCAGCAATCAGCCCCAGCATTTT.

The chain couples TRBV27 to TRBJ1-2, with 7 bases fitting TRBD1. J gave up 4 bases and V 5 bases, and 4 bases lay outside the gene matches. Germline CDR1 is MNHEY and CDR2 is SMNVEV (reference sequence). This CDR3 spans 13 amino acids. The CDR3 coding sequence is TGTGCCAGCAGTCCCGGGACAGTCTATGGCTACACCTTC. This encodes CASSPGTVYGYTF.

CDR3 residues: CASSRLAGVVSDTQYF. The CDR3 region has the DNA TGTGCCAGCAGTCGACTAGCGGGAGTGGTATCAGATACGCAGTATTTT. The chain uses TRBV7-6 and TRBJ2-3; 12 nucleotides align to TRBD2. The CDR3 covers 16 residues. Germline assignment: CDR1 SGHVS and CDR2 FNYEAQ. Trimming removed 6 bases from V and 4 bases from J; junction bases left unmatched: 8.

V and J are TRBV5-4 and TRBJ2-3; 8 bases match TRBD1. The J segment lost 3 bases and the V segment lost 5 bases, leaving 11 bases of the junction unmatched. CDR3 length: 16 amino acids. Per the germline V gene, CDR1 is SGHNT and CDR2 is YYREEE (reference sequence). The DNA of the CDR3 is TGTGCCAGCAGGGGTTCAGGGGGCCCGGGGACAGATACGCAGTATTTT. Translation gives CASRGSGGPGTDTQYF.

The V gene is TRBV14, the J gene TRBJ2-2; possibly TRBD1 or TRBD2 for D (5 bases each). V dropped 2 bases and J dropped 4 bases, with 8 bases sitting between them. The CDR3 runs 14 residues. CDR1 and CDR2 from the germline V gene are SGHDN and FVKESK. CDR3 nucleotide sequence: TGTGCCAGCAGCCAACGGGGACGCACCGGGGAGCTGTTTTTT. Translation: CASSQRGRTGELFF.